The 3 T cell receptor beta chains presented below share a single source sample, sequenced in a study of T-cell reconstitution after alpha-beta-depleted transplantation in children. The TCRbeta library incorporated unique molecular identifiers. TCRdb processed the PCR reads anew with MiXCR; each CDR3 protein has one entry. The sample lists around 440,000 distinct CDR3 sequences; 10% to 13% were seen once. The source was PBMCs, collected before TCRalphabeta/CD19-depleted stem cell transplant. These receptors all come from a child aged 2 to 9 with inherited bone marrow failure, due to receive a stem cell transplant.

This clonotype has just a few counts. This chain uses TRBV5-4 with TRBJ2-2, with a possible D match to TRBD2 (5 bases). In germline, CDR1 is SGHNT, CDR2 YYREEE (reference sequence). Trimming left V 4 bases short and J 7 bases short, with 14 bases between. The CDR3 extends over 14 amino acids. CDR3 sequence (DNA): TGTGCCAGCAGCCGGGATCCCGGCCGCGGGGAGCTGTTTTTT. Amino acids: CASSRDPGRGELFF.

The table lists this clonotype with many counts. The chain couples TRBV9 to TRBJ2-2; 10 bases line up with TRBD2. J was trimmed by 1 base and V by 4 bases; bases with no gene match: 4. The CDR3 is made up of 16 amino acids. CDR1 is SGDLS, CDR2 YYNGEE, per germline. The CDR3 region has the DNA TGTGCCAGCAGCCACCGGACTAGCGGGAACACCGGGGAGCTGTTTTTT. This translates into CASSHRTSGNTGELFF.

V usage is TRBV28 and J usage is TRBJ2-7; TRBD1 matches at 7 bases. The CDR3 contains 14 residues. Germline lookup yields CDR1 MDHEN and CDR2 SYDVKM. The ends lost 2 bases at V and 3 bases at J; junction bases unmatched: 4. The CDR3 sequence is CASSLLGTVYEQYF. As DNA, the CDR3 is TGTGCCAGCAGTTTACTCGGGACAGTCTACGAGCAGTACTTC.